The 25 T cell receptor beta chains below all came from one sample that was sequenced in a study of patients and donors after allogeneic stem cell transplantation (dated by TCRdb to the early 2020s). Receptors were amplified or captured by RT-PCR. Instrument on record: NextSeq 550. In-frame beta chains were kept once TCRdb had trimmed the public reads at Q25 with fastp and called clones with MiXCR. Every distinct CDR3 protein forms one entry, paired with its most common genes and DNA. The sample table records about a million distinct CDR3 sequences; about 20% of these occur just once. In total, the top ten clones hold 5% to 7.5% of the sample. Sequencing was performed on blood, either unsorted or a sorted T cell fraction (not recorded which). The receptors originated from a human donor who was either an allogeneic HSCT recipient or a stem cell or donor lymphocyte infusion donor (not recorded which). It is not recorded whose cells these are; they may come from a transplant donor.

This clonotype was seen a few times. The chain combines TRBV7-9 with TRBJ1-1, with D tentatively TRBD1 (5 bases). The CDR3 is made up of 14 amino acids. Germline V gives CDR1 SEHNR, CDR2 FQNEAQ (reference sequence). Trimming took 0 bases from V and 6 from J, leaving 11 bases between them. CDR3 in amino acids: CASSLAAGGSEAFF. The CDR3 coding sequence is TGTGCCAGCAGCTTAGCGGCTGGGGGATCTGAAGCTTTCTTT.

This clonotype was observed a handful of times. V and J are TRBV7-2 and TRBJ1-1; TRBD1 matches 9 bases. The CDR3 totals 16 residues. The junction had 10 bases not matched to a gene; V was cut back by 5 bases and J by 3 bases. The germline CDR1 and CDR2 sequences are SGHTA and FQGNSA. CDR3 amino acids: CASSRPGTGKYTEAFF. The CDR3 DNA reads as TGTGCCAGCAGCAGACCCGGGACAGGGAAATACACTGAAGCTTTCTTT.

This clonotype was seen a handful of times. CDR3 region: CASSPGRGVF. In nucleotides, the CDR3 is TGTGCCAGCAGCCCGGGAAGGGGGGTCTTC. The rearrangement links TRBV21-1 to TRBJ2-7; the DNA was not compared with TRBD1, the D call given in the table. TRBV21-1 is classified as a pseudogene. CDR3 length: 10 residues.

This clonotype was counted between two and nine times. The chain links TRBV29-1 to TRBJ2-3, with TRBD2 identical over 13 bases. The ends lost 0 bases at V and 1 base at J; junction bases unmatched: 1. CDR1 and CDR2 from the germline V gene are SQVTM and ANQGSEA. The CDR3 totals 16 residues. The CDR3 loop reads CSVEDTSGGGTDTQYF. CDR3 DNA sequence: TGCAGCGTTGAAGACACTAGCGGGGGGGGCACAGATACGCAGTATTTT.

This clonotype was counted at least ten times. The chain carries TRBV5-1 and TRBJ2-1; 9 positions agree with TRBD1. The germline V gene encodes CDR1 SGHRS and CDR2 YFSETQ. The CDR3 totals 15 residues. V trimming: 4 bases; J trimming: 6 bases; junction bases outside the gene matches: 8. The CDR3 spells CASSLGDREGNEQFF. The CDR3 DNA is TGCGCCAGCAGCCTCGGGGACAGGGAGGGCAATGAGCAGTTCTTC.

In its sample, this clonotype was seen a few times. V and J are TRBV5-6 and TRBJ2-3; tentative D call: TRBD2 (6 bases). V lost 2 bases, J lost 0 bases, and 19 bases lay in between. Germline V gene sequence: CDR1 SGHDT, CDR2 YYEEEE. The length of the CDR3 is 18 residues. The CDR3 reads CASSLGREVRRSTDTQYF. In nucleotides, the CDR3 is TGTGCCAGCAGCTTAGGCAGGGAGGTGAGGAGGAGCACAGATACGCAGTATTTT.

This chain uses TRBV30 with TRBJ1-1; D is ambiguous. Per germline, CDR1 GTSNPN and CDR2 SVGIG (reference sequence). CDR3 length: 13 amino acids. Between the trimmed V and J ends, which lost 2 bases and 1 base, there was a span of 8 bases. CDR3 bases: TGTGCCTGGAGTAGTAACTCGAACACTGAAGCTTTCTTT. Translated: CAWSSNSNTEAFF.

This clonotype turned up a few times. The rearrangement uses TRBV12-3 or TRBV12-4 and TRBJ2-7; TRBD1 matches 7 bases. The CDR3 length is 14 residues. V lost 6 bases to trimming and J lost 4 bases; unmatched junction nucleotides: 9. CDR3 coding DNA: TGTGCCAGCAGCCAAGGGGACAGACCTTACGAGCAGTACTTC. Its translation is CASSQGDRPYEQYF.

This clonotype showed up just a few times. The genes are TRBV5-1 and TRBJ2-4; perhaps TRBD1 as D (5 bases). CDR1 and CDR2 from the germline V gene are SGHRS and YFSETQ. The V end was cut by 3 bases, the J end by 10 bases, with 11 bases between. The CDR3 is 12 amino acids. The CDR3 spells CASSWPTEIQYF. CDR3 coding DNA: TGCGCCAGCAGCTGGCCGACAGAAATTCAGTACTTC.

This clonotype showed up just a few times. V gene TRBV4-1 combines with J gene TRBJ1-2, with unresolved D. Germline V lookup: CDR1 MGHRA, CDR2 YSYEKL. There are 13 residues in the CDR3. The V gene lost 4 bases and the J gene lost 4 bases, with 10 bases spanning the gap. The CDR3 sequence: CASSRTEGYGYTF. CDR3 nucleotide sequence: TGCGCCAGCAGCCGGACCGAGGGCTATGGCTACACCTTC.

This clonotype was seen more than once but under ten times. This rearrangement joins TRBV5-1 to TRBJ2-7; D not resolved. V lost 7 bases and J lost 5, with 16 bases in between. Germline lookup yields CDR1 SGHRS and CDR2 YFSETQ. The CDR3 consists of 13 residues. CDR3 loop: CASGTGPWDEQYF. The CDR3 coding sequence is TGCGCCAGCGGCACGGGCCCTTGGGACGAGCAGTACTTC. The full variable domain, rest sourced from reference TRBV5-1 and TRBJ2-7, is KAGVTQTPRYLIKTRGQQVTLSCSPISGHRSVSWYQQTPGQGLQFLFEYFSETQRNKGNFPGRFSGRQFSNSRSEMNVSTLELGDSALYLCASGTGPWDEQYFGPGTRLTVT.

V usage is TRBV2 and J usage is TRBJ1-5; unclear D gene. CDR1 is SNHLY, CDR2 FYNNEI, per germline. Trimming shortened V by 6 bases and J by 0 bases, and 9 bases separated the two germline ends. The CDR3 has 14 amino acids. In DNA, the CDR3 is TGTGCCAGCAGCGGGCACTTTAGCAATCAGCCCCAGCATTTT. The encoded protein is CASSGHFSNQPQHF.

This clonotype was picked up a small number of times. V gene TRBV20-1 combines with J gene TRBJ1-4, with 9 bases aligning to TRBD1. The CDR3 length is 15 residues. Germline CDR1 reads DFQATT; CDR2 reads SNEGSKA (reference sequence). Trimming took 3 bases from V and 8 from J; bases not matched to a gene: 10. CDR3 DNA: TGCAGTGCTAGTAATTGGGGACAGGGAGAGGAAAAACTGTTTTTT. This codes for CSASNWGQGEEKLFF.

About this clonotype itself: This clone may be a read error of a much larger clone one base away. The rearrangement links TRBV7-2 to TRBJ1-2, with TRBD1 as a possible D gene (5 bases). V was clipped by 5 bases and J by 4 bases, with 8 bases between them. This CDR3 contains 12 residues. Germline loops: CDR1 SGHTA, CDR2 FQGNSA. CDR3 amino acids: CASSRDRYGYTF. The DNA for the CDR3 is TGTGCCAGCAGCCGGGACCGCTATGGCTACACCTTC.

This clonotype appeared a few times. The J gene is TRBJ1-3, the V gene TRBV7-9; no clear D gene. Germline V gene lookup returns CDR1 SEHNR and CDR2 FQNEAQ (reference sequence). The CDR3 is made up of 14 amino acids. V lost 0 bases, J lost 4 bases, and 7 bases lay in between. Written as DNA, the CDR3 is TGTGCCAGCAGCTTAGCGAACACGGGAAACACCATATATTTT. Its translation: CASSLANTGNTIYF.

The genes are TRBV20-1 and TRBJ1-6, with a possible D match to TRBD1 (6 bases). CDR1 and CDR2 from the germline V gene are DFQATT and SNEGSKA (reference sequence). The CDR3 spans 14 residues. V was pared by 8 bases and J by 0 bases, with 11 bases between. The chain's CDR3 is CSLGGSSYNSPLHF. In nucleotides, the CDR3 is TGCAGTCTAGGGGGGAGCTCCTATAATTCACCCCTCCACTTT.

This clonotype was detected ten times or more. The rearrangement links TRBV7-2 to TRBJ2-1, with TRBD1 identical over 8 bases. V shed 5 bases and J 2 bases; nucleotides not matched to a gene: 5. The CDR3 consists of 15 residues. Germline V gives CDR1 SGHTA, CDR2 FQGNSA. The CDR3 DNA follows: TGTGCCAGCAGCCGCGACAGGGGCGCCTACAATGAGCAGTTCTTC. This gives the protein CASSRDRGAYNEQFF.

The gene calls are TRBV27 and TRBJ1-2; possible D gene TRBD1, 5 bases. There are 16 residues in the CDR3. CDR1 is MNHEY, CDR2 SMNVEV, per germline (reference sequence). V gave up 5 bases and J gave up 1 base, with 17 bases separating them. The CDR3 sequence is CASSPGTAPNNYGYTF. The CDR3 bases are TGTGCCAGCAGTCCGGGGACGGCCCCAAATAACTATGGCTACACCTTC.

This clonotype was recorded a few times. The chain combines TRBV7-8 with TRBJ2-3; no firm D call. Germline lookup yields CDR1 SGHVS and CDR2 FQNEAQ. Trimming left V 5 bases short and J 2 bases short, with 14 bases between. The CDR3 covers 15 residues. The CDR3 loop is CASSRPDGPTDTQYF. The CDR3 bases are TGTGCCAGCAGCCGACCGGACGGTCCCACAGATACGCAGTATTTT. The full variable domain, completed using reference TRBV7-8 and TRBJ2-3, is GAGVSQSPRYKVAKRGQDVALRCDPISGHVSLFWYQQALGQGPEFLTYFQNEAQLDKSGLPSDRFFAERPEGSVSTLKIQRTQQEDSAVYLCASSRPDGPTDTQYFGPGTRLTVL.

J is TRBJ1-1 and V is TRBV7-2, with D unresolved. Per germline, CDR1 SGHTA and CDR2 FQGNSA. V lost 1 base, J lost 11 bases, and 14 bases lay in between. The CDR3 loop spans 13 amino acids. CDR3 nucleotides: TGTGCCAGCAGCTTAGGGGCCCGAGACGGCGCTTTCTTT. The encoded protein is CASSLGARDGAFF.

This rearrangement joins TRBV6-1 to TRBJ1-1, with 12 bases identical to TRBD1. Germline CDR1 is MNHNS and CDR2 is SASEGT. V was clipped by 7 bases and J by 3 bases; unmatched bases: 12. There are 17 residues in the CDR3. CDR3 in amino acids: CASIEPGQGAKYTEAFF. As DNA, the CDR3 is TGTGCCAGCATCGAACCGGGACAGGGGGCGAAGTACACTGAAGCTTTCTTT.

V and J are TRBV4-3 and TRBJ1-2; 7 nucleotides agree with TRBD1. The trim removed 0 bases at V and 8 bases at J, leaving 6 bases unmatched. Per the germline V gene, CDR1 is LGHNA and CDR2 is YSLEER. CDR3 length: 14 amino acids. The CDR3 DNA reads as TGCGCCAGCAGCCAAGAAGACAGGGTGTGGGGCTACACCTTC. The encoded protein is CASSQEDRVWGYTF.

The chain combines TRBV4-2 with TRBJ2-1, with 8 nucleotides matching TRBD2. There are 14 residues in the CDR3. V lost 6 bases to trimming and J lost 9 bases; unmatched junction nucleotides: 10. Germline-derived CDR1 and CDR2 are LGHNA and YNFKEQ. CDR3: CASSRSGLEIEQFF. The CDR3 bases are TGTGCCAGCAGTCGGTCGGGACTAGAAATTGAGCAGTTCTTC.

V gene TRBV6-1 combines with J gene TRBJ1-1; D perhaps matches TRBD1 (5 bases). V was pared by 2 bases and J by 11 bases, with 12 bases between. Germline V gene sequence: CDR1 MNHNS, CDR2 SASEGT. CDR3 length: 12 amino acids. This CDR3 reads CASSEYTGPAFF. DNA of the CDR3: TGTGCCAGCAGTGAATATACAGGTCCGGCTTTCTTT.

V and J are TRBV4-2 and TRBJ2-3; 9 positions agree with TRBD2. Looked up from germline, CDR1 is LGHNA and CDR2 is YNFKEQ. The CDR3 runs 17 residues. V shed 0 bases, J shed 6 bases, and the junction held 10 bases outside the gene matches. The CDR3 sequence: CASSQDIELAGSDTQYF. The CDR3 DNA is TGTGCCAGCAGCCAAGATATAGAGCTAGCGGGGTCCGATACGCAGTATTTT.